The clone carrying this TCR beta chain was observed at least ten times. Its antigen remains unknown. The CDR3 contains 14 residues. V lost 3 bases and J 11 bases, leaving 17 bases between the germline ends. Germline assignment: CDR1 MGHRA and CDR2 YSYEKL. Healthy Caucasians were all of the donors. This sample stems from a study of identical twins. Study conclusions and caveats: Out-of-frame alpha sequences shared between twins exhibited an excess of low generation probability.

Unique molecular identifiers were present on the cDNA, and a universal primer site came from template switching. TCRdb reprocessed the 5' RACE reads with MiXCR, giving one entry per CDR3 protein. The data hold some 900,000 distinct CDR3 sequences, with roughly an eighth observed a single time. The sample was also reused in another study, on yellow fever vaccine responses in identical twins. Turning to that study: Twins' vaccine T cell responses were reported to seem partly convergent and partly personalized.

The chain has TRBV4-1 and TRBJ1-3, with D uncertain. The receptor comes from a woman younger than 30 in good health. Sequenced input: PBMCs. The CDR3 spells CASSQGPVQDAIYF. The CDR3 region has the DNA TGCGCCAGCAGCCAGGGCCCAGTTCAGGACGCCATATATTTT.